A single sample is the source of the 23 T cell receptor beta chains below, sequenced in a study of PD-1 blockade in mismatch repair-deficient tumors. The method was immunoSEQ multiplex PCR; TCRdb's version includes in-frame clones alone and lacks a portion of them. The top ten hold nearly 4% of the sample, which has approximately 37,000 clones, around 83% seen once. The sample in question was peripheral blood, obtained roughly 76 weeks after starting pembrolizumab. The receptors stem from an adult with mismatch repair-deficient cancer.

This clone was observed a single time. In DNA, the CDR3 is TGTGCCAGCAGTTATTCCGGGACAGGGCAGTTCTTC. Protein sequence: CASSYSGTGQFF. The V and J genes are TRBV27 and TRBJ2-1; 8 bases fit TRBD1. Trimming took 4 bases from V and 12 from J; bases not matched to a gene: 5. Germline assignment: CDR1 MNHEY and CDR2 SMNVEV (reference sequence). The CDR3 sequence is 12 residues long.

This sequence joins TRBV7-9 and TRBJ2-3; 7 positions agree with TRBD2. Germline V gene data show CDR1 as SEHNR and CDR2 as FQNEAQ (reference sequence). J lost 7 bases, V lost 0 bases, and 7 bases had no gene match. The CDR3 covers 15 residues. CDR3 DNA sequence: TGTGCCAGCAGCTTAGCGAGCGGGACTACTCATACGCAGTATTTT. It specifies CASSLASGTTHTQYF.

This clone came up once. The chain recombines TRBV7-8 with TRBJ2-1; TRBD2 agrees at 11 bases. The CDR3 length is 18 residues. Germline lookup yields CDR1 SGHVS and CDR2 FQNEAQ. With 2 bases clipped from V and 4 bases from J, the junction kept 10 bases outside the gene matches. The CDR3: CASSLRLAGGRTYNEQFF. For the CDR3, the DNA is TGTGCCAGCAGCTTAAGGCTAGCGGGAGGACGTACGTACAATGAGCAGTTCTTC. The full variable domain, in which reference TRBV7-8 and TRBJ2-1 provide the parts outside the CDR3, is GAGVSQSPRYKVAKRGQDVALRCDPISGHVSLFWYQQALGQGPEFLTYFQNEAQLDKSGLPSDRFFAERPEGSVSTLKIQRTQQEDSAVYLCASSLRLAGGRTYNEQFFGPGTRLTVL.

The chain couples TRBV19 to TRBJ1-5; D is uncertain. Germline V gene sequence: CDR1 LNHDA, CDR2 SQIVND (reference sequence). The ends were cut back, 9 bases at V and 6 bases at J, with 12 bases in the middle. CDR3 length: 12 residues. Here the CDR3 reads CASHISGQPQHF. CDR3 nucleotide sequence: TGTGCCAGCCATATAAGCGGTCAGCCCCAGCATTTT.

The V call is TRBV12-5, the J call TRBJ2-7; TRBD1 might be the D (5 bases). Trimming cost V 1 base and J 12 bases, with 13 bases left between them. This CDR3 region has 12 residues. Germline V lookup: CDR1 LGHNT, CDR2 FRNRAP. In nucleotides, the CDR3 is TGTGCTAGTGGTTTGGACACAACGACAGCGTACTTC. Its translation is CASGLDTTTAYF.

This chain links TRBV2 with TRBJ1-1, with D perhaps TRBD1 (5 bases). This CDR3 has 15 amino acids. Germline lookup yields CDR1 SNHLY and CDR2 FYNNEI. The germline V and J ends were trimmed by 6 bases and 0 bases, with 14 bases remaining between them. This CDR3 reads CASSDTGTLNTEAFF. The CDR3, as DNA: TGTGCCAGCAGCGACACCGGGACTTTGAACACTGAAGCTTTCTTT.

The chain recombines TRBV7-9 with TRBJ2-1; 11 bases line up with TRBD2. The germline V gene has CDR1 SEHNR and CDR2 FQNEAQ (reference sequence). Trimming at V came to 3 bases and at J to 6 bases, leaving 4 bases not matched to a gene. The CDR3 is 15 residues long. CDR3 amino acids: CASSLGTSGSNEQFF. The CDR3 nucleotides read TGTGCCAGCAGCTTGGGGACTAGCGGCAGCAATGAGCAGTTCTTC.

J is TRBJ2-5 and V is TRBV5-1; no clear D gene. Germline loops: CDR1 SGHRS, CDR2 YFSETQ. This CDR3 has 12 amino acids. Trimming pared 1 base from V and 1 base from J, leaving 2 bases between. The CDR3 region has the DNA TGCGCCAGCAGCTTGTCCCAAGAGACCCAGTACTTC. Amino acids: CASSLSQETQYF.

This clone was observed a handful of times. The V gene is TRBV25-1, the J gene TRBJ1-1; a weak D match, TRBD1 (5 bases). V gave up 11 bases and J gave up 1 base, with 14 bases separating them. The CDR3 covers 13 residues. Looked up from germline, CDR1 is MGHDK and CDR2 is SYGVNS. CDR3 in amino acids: CARSGAPNTEAFF. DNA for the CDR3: TGTGCCCGGTCCGGGGCGCCGAACACTGAAGCTTTCTTT. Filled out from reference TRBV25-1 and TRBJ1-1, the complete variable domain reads EADIYQTPRYLVIGTGKKITLECSQTMGHDKMYWYQQDPGMELHLIHYSYGVNSTEKGDLSSESTVSRIRTEHFPLTLESARPSHTSQYLCARSGAPNTEAFFGQGTRLTVV.

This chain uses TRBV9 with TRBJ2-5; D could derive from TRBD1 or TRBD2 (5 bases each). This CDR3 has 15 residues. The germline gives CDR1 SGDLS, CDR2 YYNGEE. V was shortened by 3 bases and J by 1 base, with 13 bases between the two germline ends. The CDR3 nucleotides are TGTGCCAGCAGCGGGTCGGGACGCCCCCAAGAGACCCAGTACTTC. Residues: CASSGSGRPQETQYF.

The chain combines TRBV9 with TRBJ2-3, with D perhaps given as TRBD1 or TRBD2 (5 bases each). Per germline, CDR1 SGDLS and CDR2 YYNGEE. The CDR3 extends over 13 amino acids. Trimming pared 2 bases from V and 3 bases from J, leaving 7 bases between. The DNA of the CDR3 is TGTGCCAGCAGCGTTGGGGGAACAGATACGCAGTATTTT. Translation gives CASSVGGTDTQYF.

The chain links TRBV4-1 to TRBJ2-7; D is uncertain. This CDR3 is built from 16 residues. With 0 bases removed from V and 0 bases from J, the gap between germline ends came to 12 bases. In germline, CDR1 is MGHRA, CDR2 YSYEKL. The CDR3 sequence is CASSQDMAESSYEQYF. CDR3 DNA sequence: TGCGCCAGCAGCCAAGATATGGCGGAGAGCTCCTACGAGCAGTACTTC.

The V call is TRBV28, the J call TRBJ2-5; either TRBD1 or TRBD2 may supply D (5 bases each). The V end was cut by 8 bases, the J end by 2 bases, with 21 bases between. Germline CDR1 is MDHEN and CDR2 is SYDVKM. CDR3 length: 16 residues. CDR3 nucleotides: TGTGCCAGCGGGACCTGGGAACAGCAACTACAAGAGACCCAGTACTTC. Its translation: CASGTWEQQLQETQYF.

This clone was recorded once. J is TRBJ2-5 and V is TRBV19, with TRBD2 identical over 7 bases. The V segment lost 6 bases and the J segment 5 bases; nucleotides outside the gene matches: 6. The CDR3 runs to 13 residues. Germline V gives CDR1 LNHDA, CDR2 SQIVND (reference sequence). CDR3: CASRLAGRETQYF. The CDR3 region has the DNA TGTGCCAGTAGGTTAGCGGGTCGGGAGACCCAGTACTTC.

CDR3 DNA: TGTGCCAGCAGTTGGGACAGTAATCAGCCCCAGCATTTT. Its protein product is CASSWDSNQPQHF. The rearrangement joins TRBV7-2 to TRBJ1-5, with 7 bases aligning to TRBD1. The J segment lost 4 bases and the V segment lost 6 bases, leaving 3 bases of the junction unmatched. The CDR3 is made up of 13 amino acids. Germline V gene lookup returns CDR1 SGHTA and CDR2 FQGNSA.

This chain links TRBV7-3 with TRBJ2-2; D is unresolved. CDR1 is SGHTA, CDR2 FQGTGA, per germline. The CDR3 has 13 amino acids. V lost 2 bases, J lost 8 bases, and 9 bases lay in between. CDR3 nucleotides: TGTGCCAGCAGCTTAGGCGAAATAGGGGAGCTGTTTTTT. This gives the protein CASSLGEIGELFF.

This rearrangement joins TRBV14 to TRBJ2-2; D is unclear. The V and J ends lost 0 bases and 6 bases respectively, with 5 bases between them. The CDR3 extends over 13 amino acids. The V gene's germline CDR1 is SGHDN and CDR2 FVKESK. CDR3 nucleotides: TGTGCCAGCAGCCAAGATCTTGCCGGGGAGCTGTTTTTT. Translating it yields CASSQDLAGELFF.

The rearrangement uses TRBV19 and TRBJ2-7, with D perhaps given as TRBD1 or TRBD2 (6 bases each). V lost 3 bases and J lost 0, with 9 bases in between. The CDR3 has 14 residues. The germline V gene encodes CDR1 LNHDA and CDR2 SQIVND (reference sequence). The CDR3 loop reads CASSIGGTSYEQYF. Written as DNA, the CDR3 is TGTGCCAGTAGTATCGGGGGCACCTCCTACGAGCAGTACTTC.

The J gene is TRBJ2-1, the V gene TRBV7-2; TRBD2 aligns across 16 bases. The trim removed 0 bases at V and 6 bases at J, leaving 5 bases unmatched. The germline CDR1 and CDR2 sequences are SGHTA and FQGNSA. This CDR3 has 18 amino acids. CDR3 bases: TGTGCCAGCAGCTTAGCTCCCGGGACTAGCGGGAGGGGCAATGAGCAGTTCTTC. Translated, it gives CASSLAPGTSGRGNEQFF. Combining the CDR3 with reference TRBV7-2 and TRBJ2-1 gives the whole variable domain GAGVSQSPSNKVTEKGKDVELRCDPISGHTALYWYRQSLGQGLEFLIYFQGNSAPDKSGLPSDRFSAERTGGSVSTLTIQRTQQEDSAVYLCASSLAPGTSGRGNEQFFGPGTRLTVL.

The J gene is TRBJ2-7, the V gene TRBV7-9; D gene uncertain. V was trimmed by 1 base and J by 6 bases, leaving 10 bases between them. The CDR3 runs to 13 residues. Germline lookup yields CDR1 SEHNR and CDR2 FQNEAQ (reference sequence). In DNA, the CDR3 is TGTGCCAGCAGCTTAGTAGTAGCCGGCGAGCAGTACTTC. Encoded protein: CASSLVVAGEQYF.

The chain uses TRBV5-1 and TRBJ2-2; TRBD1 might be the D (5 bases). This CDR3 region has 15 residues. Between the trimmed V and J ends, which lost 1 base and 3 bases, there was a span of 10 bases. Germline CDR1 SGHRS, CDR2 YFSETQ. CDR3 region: CASSLSTGDTGELFF. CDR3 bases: TGCGCCAGCAGCTTGTCTACAGGAGACACCGGGGAGCTGTTTTTT.

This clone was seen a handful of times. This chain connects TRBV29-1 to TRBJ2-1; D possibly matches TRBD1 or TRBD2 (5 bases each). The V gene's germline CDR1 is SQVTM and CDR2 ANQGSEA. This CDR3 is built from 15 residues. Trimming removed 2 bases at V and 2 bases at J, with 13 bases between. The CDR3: CSVELGPGTYNEQFF. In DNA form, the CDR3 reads TGCAGCGTTGAATTGGGGCCCGGGACCTACAATGAGCAGTTCTTC.

The CDR3 DNA is TGTGCCAGCAGCGGGGCACTAGAAAGTTGGAACACCGGGGAGCTGTTTTTT. Protein: CASSGALESWNTGELFF. The chain recombines TRBV5-4 with TRBJ2-2; D may match TRBD1 or TRBD2 (5 bases each). Trimming shortened V by 4 bases and J by 1 base, and 17 bases separated the two germline ends. CDR3 length equals 17 residues. Germline V CDR1 and CDR2: SGHNT, YYREEE (reference sequence).